These T cell receptor beta chains were read from a single sample in a study of vaccination effects on CD4 cells after COVID-19. These receptors are not linked to any known antigen. Clones were sequenced by immunoSEQ multiplex PCR, and TCRdb holds only the in-frame ones, with some missing. Of some 38,000 clones listed, 70% to 80% are singletons. This specimen was CD4+ T cells from PBMCs cultured with HCoV-NL63 spike peptides, taken before COVID-19 vaccination. Receptors originate from a human donor who had a prior SARS-CoV-2 infection. CDR3s include the opening cysteine and the closing phenylalanine or tryptophan. The order of the fields is clone size, D gene, V gene, J gene, CDR3 protein, CDR3 DNA. The D gene is left open where the match is weak. Some rows mark clone size as missing; the rest say once, few, many or name a class of expanded clone.

>.|TRBD2|TRBV7-3|TRBJ2-1
CASSLDGGGYNEQFF
TGTGCCAGCAGCTTAGATGGGGGGGGCTACAATGAGCAGTTCTTC
>few|TRBD1|TRBV19|TRBJ1-4
CASSSTGAGNEKLFF
TGTGCCAGTAGTAGCACAGGGGCGGGTAATGAAAAACTGTTTTTT
>.|.|TRBV4-3|TRBJ2-2
CASSQKPTLGHRPNTGELFF
TGCGCCAGCAGCCAAAAACCCACTTTAGGACACCGACCGAACACCGGGGAGCTGTTTTTT
>.|TRBD1|TRBV9|TRBJ1-2
CASSAAGQGTYGYTF
TGTGCCAGCAGCGCCGCGGGACAGGGGACCTATGGCTACACCTTC
>.|.|TRBV6-5|TRBJ2-5
CASRYFRALQETQYF
TGTGCCAGCAGATACTTTCGGGCCTTACAAGAGACCCAGTACTTC
>.|TRBD1|TRBV25-1|TRBJ2-3
CASREGTGGVLDTQYF
TGTGCCAGCAGGGAGGGGACAGGGGGTGTACTAGATACGCAGTATTTT
>.|TRBD1|TRBV7-9|TRBJ2-1
CASSPETGGWGFYNEQFF
TGTGCCAGCAGCCCGGAGACAGGGGGGTGGGGGTTCTACAATGAGCAGTTCTTC
>.|TRBD1|TRBV24-1|TRBJ2-1
CATSDATGGSYNEQFF
TGTGCCACCAGTGACGCGACAGGGGGCTCCTACAATGAGCAGTTCTTC
>.|.|TRBV5-1|TRBJ1-2
CASSLLGYGYTF
TGCGCCAGCAGCCTCCTGGGCTATGGCTACACCTTC
>.|TRBD1|TRBV5-6|TRBJ1-5
CASSYTGARSQPQHF
TGTGCCAGCAGCTACACAGGGGCACGTTCCCAGCCCCAGCATTTT
>.|.|TRBV14|TRBJ2-6
CASSQRGSGANVLTF
TGTGCCAGCAGCCAGCGCGGCAGTGGGGCCAACGTCCTGACTTTC
>once|.|TRBV7-2|TRBJ2-3
CASSPGADSIDTQYF
TGTGCCAGCAGCCCAGGGGCGGACTCGATAGATACGCAGTATTTT
>.|.|TRBV6-5|TRBJ1-5
CASSLGKGSNQPQHF
TGTGCCAGCAGTCTAGGGAAGGGCAGCAATCAGCCCCAGCATTTT
>few|TRBD1|TRBV9|TRBJ2-7
CASSVQITGGEQYF
TGTGCCAGCAGCGTCCAGATTACAGGGGGAGAGCAGTACTTC
>.|.|TRBV7-2|TRBJ2-3
CASTGLVGTDTQYF
TGTGCCAGCACGGGACTGGTTGGCACAGATACGCAGTATTTT
>.|TRBD1|TRBV6-1|TRBJ2-2
CASSGGTGGFVGELFF
TGTGCCAGCAGTGGGGGGACAGGGGGCTTTGTCGGGGAGCTGTTTTTT
>.|.|TRBV4-3|TRBJ1-4
CASSQDWVKVAATNEKLFF
TGCGCCAGCAGCCAAGATTGGGTTAAGGTGGCCGCAACTAATGAAAAACTGTTTTTT
>once|.|TRBV19|TRBJ2-5
CASSPLRAGRETQYF
TGTGCCAGTAGTCCCTTAAGGGCGGGAAGGGAGACCCAGTACTTC
>.|TRBD1|TRBV6-6|TRBJ2-6
CASSPIPPGQGISGANVLTF
TGTGCCAGCAGCCCAATCCCCCCGGGACAGGGGATCTCTGGGGCCAACGTCCTGACTTTC
>few|.|TRBV7-2|TRBJ1-1
CASSLVRDGTEAFF
TGTGCCAGCAGCTTAGTTCGGGATGGCACTGAAGCTTTCTTT
>.|TRBD1|TRBV19|TRBJ2-2
CASLKPGQGNTGELFF
TGTGCCAGCCTTAAACCGGGACAGGGGAACACCGGGGAGCTGTTTTTT
>.|TRBD2|TRBV6-2/TRBV6-3|TRBJ2-4
CASSYSVLVLADPKNIQYF
TGTGCCAGCAGTTACTCTGTATTAGTTCTAGCGGACCCCAAAAACATTCAGTACTTC
>.|.|TRBV2|TRBJ1-5
CASSSSGQPQHF
TGTGCCAGCAGCTCATCGGGGCAGCCCCAGCATTTT
>.|.|TRBV18|TRBJ2-3
CASSPPSTDTQYF
TGTGCCAGCTCACCACCTAGCACAGATACGCAGTATTTT
>.|.|TRBV7-3|TRBJ1-1
CASSLRQNTEAFF
TGTGCCAGCAGCTTAAGGCAGAACACTGAAGCTTTCTTT
>.|TRBD2|TRBV10-3|TRBJ2-3
CAIRGGGRATDTQYF
TGTGCCATCAGAGGTGGCGGGAGGGCCACAGATACGCAGTATTTT
>.|.|TRBV20-1|TRBJ2-3
CSASREITDTQYF
TGCAGTGCTAGTAGGGAAATCACAGATACGCAGTATTTT
>.|TRBD1|TRBV18|TRBJ2-7
CASSPRGVSPGQGTYEQYF
TGTGCCAGCTCACCGAGAGGAGTTAGTCCGGGACAGGGGACCTACGAGCAGTACTTC
>.|TRBD1|TRBV19|TRBJ2-3
CASSVGTGASTDTQYF
TGTGCCAGTAGTGTGGGGACAGGGGCTAGCACAGATACGCAGTATTTT
>.|.|TRBV3-1/TRBV3-2|TRBJ1-1
CASSNGANTEAFF
TGTGCCAGCAGCAACGGCGCGAACACTGAAGCTTTCTTT
>.|.|TRBV30|TRBJ1-3
CACQGNSGNTIYF
TGTGCCTGCCAGGGCAACTCTGGAAACACCATATATTTT
>few|.|TRBV11-2|TRBJ1-4
CASSLDRVGGEKLFF
TGTGCCAGCAGCTTAGATCGCGTAGGAGGGGAAAAACTGTTTTTT
>.|.|TRBV5-1|TRBJ2-1
CASSPGRLAGLDEQFF
TGCGCCAGCAGCCCGGGCCGCCTTGCGGGATTAGATGAGCAGTTCTTC
>.|.|TRBV6-5|TRBJ2-5
CASSGQIQETQYF
TGTGCCAGCAGCGGACAAATACAAGAGACCCAGTACTTC
>.|TRBD1|TRBV19|TRBJ2-5
CASRRTGWQETQYF
TGTGCCAGTAGAAGGACAGGGTGGCAAGAGACCCAGTACTTC
>.|.|TRBV19|TRBJ1-5
CASSIGGYNQPQHF
TGTGCCAGTAGTATAGGGGGCTACAATCAGCCCCAGCATTTT
>.|.|TRBV9|TRBJ2-1
CASSVGPPTRGNEQFF
TGTGCCAGCAGCGTCGGGCCCCCGACTAGGGGGAATGAGCAGTTCTTC
>.|.|TRBV6-1|TRBJ2-5
CASSEAQVGETQYF
TGTGCCAGCAGTGAAGCTCAGGTTGGGGAGACCCAGTACTTC
>.|TRBD2|TRBV5-4|TRBJ2-7
CASSLVGTSVDEQYF
TGTGCCAGCAGCTTAGTTGGGACTAGCGTGGACGAGCAGTACTTC
>.|TRBD1|TRBV6-5|TRBJ1-4
CASSLTTGSYEKLFF
TGTGCCAGCAGTTTAACGACAGGGAGTTATGAAAAACTGTTTTTT
>.|.|TRBV3-1/TRBV3-2|TRBJ2-2
CASSQDRGWTGELFF
TGTGCCAGCAGCCAAGACAGGGGTTGGACCGGGGAGCTGTTTTTT
>.|.|TRBV12-3/TRBV12-4|TRBJ2-1
CASSTYNEQFF
TGTGCCAGCAGTACCTACAATGAGCAGTTCTTC
>once|.|TRBV27|TRBJ2-3
CASSLRDLSDTQYF
TGTGCCAGCAGTCTCAGGGACTTATCAGATACGCAGTATTTT
>.|.|TRBV30|TRBJ2-3
CAWSVALRNTQYF
TGTGCCTGGAGTGTGGCTCTCCGGAATACGCAGTATTTT
>.|TRBD1|TRBV5-6|TRBJ2-5
CASSPTRGDRQTQYF
TGTGCCAGCAGCCCGACTCGTGGGGACAGGCAGACCCAGTACTTC
>.|.|TRBV30|TRBJ2-2
CAWSIGIIAGELFF
TGTGCCTGGAGTATAGGGATAATCGCCGGGGAGCTGTTTTTT
>.|TRBD1|TRBV4-3|TRBJ1-3
CASGRDSNSGNTIYF
TGCGCCAGCGGCCGGGACAGTAACTCTGGAAACACCATATATTTT
>.|.|TRBV27|TRBJ1-6
CASSFNSGSSYNSPLHF
TGTGCCAGCAGTTTCAACAGTGGGAGCTCCTATAATTCACCCCTCCACTTT
>.|.|TRBV10-3|TRBJ1-2
CAISEKIGQDGYTF
TGTGCCATCAGTGAGAAAATAGGGCAGGATGGCTACACCTTC
>.|TRBD1|TRBV7-2|TRBJ2-1
CASSLGDRGGNEQFF
TGTGCCAGCAGCTTAGGGGACAGGGGGGGCAATGAGCAGTTCTTC
>few|TRBD1|TRBV11-3|TRBJ2-7
CASSLTMTGGSYEQYF
TGTGCCAGCAGCTTGACTATGACAGGGGGTTCCTACGAGCAGTACTTC
>once|TRBD1|TRBV24-1|TRBJ2-1
CATSDLSSGTEYNEQFF
TGTGCCACCAGTGATCTATCTTCCGGGACAGAATACAATGAGCAGTTCTTC
>.|.|TRBV2|TRBJ2-7
CASSESGRVYEQYF
TGTGCCAGCAGTGAAAGCGGACGGGTGTACGAGCAGTACTTC
>.|.|TRBV30|TRBJ2-3
CAWIREVGSDTQYF
TGTGCCTGGATCAGGGAAGTTGGGTCAGATACGCAGTATTTT
>few|TRBD2|TRBV4-2|TRBJ2-7
CASSQDPLSGGGEQYF
TGTGCCAGCAGCCAAGATCCTCTCAGCGGGGGGGGCGAGCAGTACTTC
>once|.|TRBV11-3|TRBJ2-1
CASSFVAYLNEQFF
TGTGCCAGCAGCTTTGTAGCGTACTTAAATGAGCAGTTCTTC